A selection of T cell receptor beta chains follows, all from one sample in a study of beta chain features in type 1 diabetes. The protocol was immunoSEQ multiplex PCR, while the TCRdb copy is restricted to in-frame clones and leaves out a portion. The sample holds 300,000 to 350,000 clones, about 14% seen once. Input material: naive CD4+ T cells from blood. All receptors derive from a woman under 30 with type 1 diabetes. Each CDR3 is given with its conserved first and last residue. Fields, in order: J gene, clone size, V gene, D gene, CDR3 protein, CDR3 DNA. D genes are given only for firm matches. The listing skips clone size in some rows; elsewhere it reads once, few, many or a size class.

j_gene: TRBJ2-7; abundance: NA; v_gene: TRBV28; d_gene: NA; CDR3aa: CASSLGSYEQYF; CDR3nt: TGTGCCAGCAGTTTGGGCAGCTACGAGCAGTACTTC
j_gene: TRBJ1-2; abundance: few; v_gene: TRBV10-3; d_gene: NA; CDR3aa: CAISDRGSPSDGYTF; CDR3nt: TGTGCCATCAGTGACAGGGGATCACCGTCGGATGGCTACACCTTC
j_gene: TRBJ1-5; abundance: few; v_gene: TRBV5-4; d_gene: TRBD1; CDR3aa: CASSLAQGGYQPQHF; CDR3nt: TGTGCCAGCAGCTTAGCACAGGGGGGCTATCAGCCCCAGCATTTT
j_gene: TRBJ2-3; abundance: NA; v_gene: TRBV7-2; d_gene: TRBD2; CDR3aa: CASRLGTSGTDTQYF; CDR3nt: TGTGCCAGCAGGCTGGGGACTAGCGGGACAGATACGCAGTATTTT
j_gene: TRBJ2-6; abundance: few; v_gene: TRBV27; d_gene: NA; CDR3aa: CASSLSRASGANVLTF; CDR3nt: TGTGCCAGCAGTTTATCCAGGGCGTCTGGGGCCAACGTCCTGACTTTC
j_gene: TRBJ2-2; abundance: NA; v_gene: TRBV4-3; d_gene: TRBD2; CDR3aa: CASSLSGRSTGELFF; CDR3nt: TGCGCCAGCAGCCTCAGCGGGAGGTCCACCGGGGAGCTGTTTTTT
j_gene: TRBJ1-2; abundance: NA; v_gene: TRBV30; d_gene: NA; CDR3aa: CAWSVTGGLGYTF; CDR3nt: TGTGCCTGGAGTGTAACCGGGGGGCTTGGCTACACCTTC
j_gene: TRBJ1-1; abundance: NA; v_gene: TRBV6-5; d_gene: NA; CDR3aa: CASSSWGYRVPTEAFF; CDR3nt: TGTGCCAGCAGTTCTTGGGGCTACAGGGTGCCCACTGAAGCTTTCTTT
j_gene: TRBJ2-1; abundance: few; v_gene: TRBV5-6; d_gene: TRBD2; CDR3aa: CASSLLWGGSSYNEQFF; CDR3nt: TGTGCCAGCAGTTTGCTTTGGGGAGGGAGCTCCTACAATGAGCAGTTCTTC
j_gene: TRBJ2-1; abundance: NA; v_gene: TRBV5-1; d_gene: TRBD2; CDR3aa: CASSTGLAGDEQFF; CDR3nt: TGCGCCAGCAGCACGGGACTAGCGGGCGATGAGCAGTTCTTC
j_gene: TRBJ2-2; abundance: few; v_gene: TRBV2; d_gene: NA; CDR3aa: CASSTREAGELFF; CDR3nt: TGTGCCAGCAGTACCAGGGAGGCCGGGGAGCTGTTTTTT